This TCR beta chain was recovered during a study of blood T cell repertoires in COVID-19 (dated by TCRdb to 2018 to 2021). In the study overall: Collaborator samples came from the United States, Italy and Spain and covered acute and convalescent phases of COVID-19. The prospective study material was composed of cDNA or gDNA derived from T cells, B-cell-depleted T cells, or PBMCs. Subjects who had been exposed to COVID-19, were actively infected with it, or had recovered from it provided the deeply sampled blood TCRbeta repertoires that made up the dataset. The repertoires were released in a freely available public database intended as a resource for research on the immune response to SARS-CoV-2. The samples were drawn from the first 160 participants of the ongoing ImmuneRACE study and from more than 1,000 subjects provided by 6 global collaborators. The sample metadata nearly always contained a de-identified subject ID, COVID-19 status, age in years and sex. Where HLA class I and class II types were available, the types were taken from metadata supplied by the sample provider, not from assay-based typing. The investigation overall reported the following: Clinical and demographic metadata were provided uncurated, with the amount varying by source and participant.

TCRbeta CDR3 regions were amplified from genomic DNA using the immunoSEQ Assay, a bias-controlled multiplex PCR. Under the source paper's analysis protocol: Within the assay, amplification of reference gene primers was used to estimate how many nucleated cells each sample contained. To quantify the absolute abundance of each unique TCRbeta CDR3 rearrangement, sequence reads were collapsed and filtered. Productive Simpson clonality was computed per sample as the square root of Simpson's diversity index over productive rearrangements. TCRdb provides this immuneACCESS table in a form limited to in-frame rearrangements. Some clones are lacking; in checked studies, under half of them reflect an unresolved V gene, and why the rest are absent is not known. Clonal size and the V and J genes are those of that table, whereas D and trimming came from the DNA. The sample table shows just under 45,000 clones, and about 87% are seen once. The ten largest clonotypes hold over 1% of the sample.

This clone was recorded once. Its recognized antigen is unknown. No qualities accompany the bases; no much larger clone lies one base away. Collaborating institutions collected whole blood in K2EDTA tubes following their own protocols. For TCRbeta analysis, collaborator samples were shipped as frozen whole blood, as isolated PBMCs, or as DNA extracted from either sample type. From cysteine to phenylalanine, the CDR3 is 12 amino acids long. Only the CDR3 region is kept as DNA, spanning 36 bases read in frame from base 1. CDR1 SGHKS and CDR2 YYEKEE are derived from the germline V gene (reference sequence). V lost 4 bases and J lost 5 bases, and the count of bases not matched to a germline gene is 3.

The receptor was derived from a woman between 40 and 50 years old with acute or convalescent COVID-19. The rearrangement joined TRBV5-5 to TRBJ2-7, with 7 junctional bases fitting TRBD1. Material: peripheral blood. The CDR3 sequence is CASSPTGDEQYF. The nucleotide sequence is TGTGCCAGCAGCCCCACAGGGGACGAGCAGTACTTC.